This T cell receptor beta chain is from a study of T cell responses to AZD1222 COVID-19 vaccine. Study-level findings and limits: Nearly half of spike-specific TCRs reportedly target variant regions that are unmutated in the B.1.351 and B.1.1.7 variants. Spike as a whole was targeted by vaccine-associated CD4 TCRs, dominant at 160-218 and 743-854.

As for this clone: Antigen unknown.

Profiled with immunoSEQ multiplex PCR; TCRdb holds only in-frame clones, not every one. The sample shows some 79,000 clones, about 78% of them seen only once. The clonotype comes from an adult who received the AZD1222 COVID-19 vaccine. Sequencing was performed on peripheral blood, taken 28 days after the second AZD1222 dose.

This CDR3 reads CAWSVLSDGDKQYF. DNA for the CDR3: TGTGCCTGGAGTGTACTCTCAGACGGGGATAAGCAGTACTTC. The V call is TRBV30, the J call TRBJ2-7, with TRBD2 as a possible D gene (5 bases). There are 14 residues in the CDR3. Per germline, CDR1 GTSNPN and CDR2 SVGIG (reference sequence). The V end lost 0 bases, the J end lost 8 bases, and 17 bases lay between the germline ends.